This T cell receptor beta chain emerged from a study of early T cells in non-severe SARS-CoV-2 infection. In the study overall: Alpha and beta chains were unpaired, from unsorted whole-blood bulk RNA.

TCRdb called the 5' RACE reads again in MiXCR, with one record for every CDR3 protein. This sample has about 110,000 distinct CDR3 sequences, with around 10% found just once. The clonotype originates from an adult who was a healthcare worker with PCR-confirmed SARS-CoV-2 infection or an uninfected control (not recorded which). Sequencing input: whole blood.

CDR3 region: CSARGTGVNSYEQYF. CDR3 DNA sequence: TGCAGTGCTAGGGGGACAGGGGTAAACTCCTACGAGCAGTACTTC. The chain links TRBV20-1 to TRBJ2-7; 10 bases match TRBD1. With V trimmed by 3 bases and J by 0 bases, 5 bases remained unmatched. CDR3 length equals 15 residues. The germline V gene encodes CDR1 DFQATT and CDR2 SNEGSKA (reference sequence).